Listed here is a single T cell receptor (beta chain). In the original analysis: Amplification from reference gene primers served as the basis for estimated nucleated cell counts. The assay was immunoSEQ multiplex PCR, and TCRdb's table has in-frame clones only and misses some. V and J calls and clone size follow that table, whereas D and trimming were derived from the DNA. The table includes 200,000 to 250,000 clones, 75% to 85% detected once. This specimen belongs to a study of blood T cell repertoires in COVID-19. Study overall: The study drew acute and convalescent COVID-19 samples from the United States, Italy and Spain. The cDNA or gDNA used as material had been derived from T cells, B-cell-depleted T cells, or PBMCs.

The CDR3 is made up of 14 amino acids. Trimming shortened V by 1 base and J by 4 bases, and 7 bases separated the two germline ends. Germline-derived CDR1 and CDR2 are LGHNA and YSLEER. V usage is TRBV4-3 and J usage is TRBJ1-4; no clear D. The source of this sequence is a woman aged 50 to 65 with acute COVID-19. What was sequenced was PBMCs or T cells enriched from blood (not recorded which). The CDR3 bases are TGCGCCAGCAGCCAAGGCAGATTTAATGAAAAACTGTTTTTT. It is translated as CASSQGRFNEKLFF.